Below are 12 T cell receptor beta chains sequenced from a single sample in a study of metastatic and nonmetastatic thyroid tumors. All patients were treatment-naive before thyroid surgery. MiXCR re-clonotyped the PCR reads for TCRdb. The sample lists 26,000 or so clones; roughly 17% were seen once. Sequencing was performed on blood. The receptors derive from a male donor with papillary thyroid cancer or a benign thyroid nodule (not recorded which). Some clones in this sample may be carry-over from other donors' samples.

This clone was seen ten or more times. The rearrangement uses TRBV7-2 and TRBJ1-2; perhaps TRBD1 as D (6 bases). The germline V gene encodes CDR1 SGHTA and CDR2 FQGNSA. V lost 3 bases and J 2 bases, leaving 13 bases between the germline ends. The CDR3 is 15 residues long. This CDR3 is CASSLAQGGNYGYTF. In DNA, the CDR3 is TGTGCCAGCAGCTTGGCACAGGGTGGGAACTATGGCTACACCTTC.

Of note for this clone: One end of the junction is discordant with germline, which a read error may explain. The chain carries TRBV28 and TRBJ1-2, with 7 bases aligning to TRBD1. Germline V gives CDR1 MDHEN, CDR2 SYDVKM. The CDR3 has 13 residues. CDR3: CASVEGARYGYTF. CDR3 nucleotide sequence: TGTGCCAGCGTGGAGGGGGCGCGATATGGATACACCTTC.

The sample holds many counts of this clone. CDR3: CSAKNPDRMNTEAFF. Written as DNA, the CDR3 is TGCAGTGCCAAAAACCCCGACAGGATGAACACTGAAGCTTTCTTT. The chain uses TRBV20-1 and TRBJ1-1; D is perhaps TRBD1 (6 bases). The CDR3 extends over 15 amino acids. Germline V CDR1 and CDR2: DFQATT, SNEGSKA (reference sequence). Trimming took off 6 bases at V and 0 bases at J, with 17 bases between the two ends.

This clone was found many times. The V and J genes are TRBV4-1 and TRBJ2-5; D tentatively fits TRBD1 or TRBD2 (6 bases each). The CDR3 loop spans 14 amino acids. Per germline, CDR1 MGHRA and CDR2 YSYEKL. The V end was cut by 6 bases, the J end by 4 bases, with 15 bases between. In DNA, the CDR3 is TGCGCCAGCAGAGGGGGGACGAATCGAGAGACCCAGTACTTC. Protein product: CASRGGTNRETQYF.

The rearrangement links TRBV7-6 to TRBJ1-1; D call uncertain. The CDR3 contains 13 residues. Germline V CDR1 and CDR2: SGHVS, FNYEAQ. With 2 bases removed from V and 1 base from J, the gap between germline ends came to 5 bases. In nucleotides, the CDR3 is TGTGCCAGCAGCTTACAGGAGAACACTGAAGCTTTCTTT. Translation gives CASSLQENTEAFF.

This clone was picked up many times. The chain uses TRBV28 and TRBJ1-1, with 10 bases aligning to TRBD1. The ends lost 6 bases at V and 7 bases at J; junction bases unmatched: 8. Per germline, CDR1 MDHEN and CDR2 SYDVKM. The length of the CDR3 is 14 residues. CDR3 protein: CASRDWTGGGEAFF. The CDR3 DNA sequence: TGTGCCAGCAGGGATTGGACAGGGGGGGGTGAAGCTTTCTTT.

This clone was observed a handful of times. The V and J genes are TRBV11-2 and TRBJ2-1; D may be TRBD1 (6 bases). The CDR3 has 17 residues. Germline CDR1 SGHAT, CDR2 FQNNGV. Trimming took off 5 bases at V and 4 bases at J, with 21 bases between the two ends. This chain's CDR3 is CASSLFRGGEAYNEQFF. DNA of the CDR3: TGTGCCAGCAGCCTTTTTCGAGGGGGAGAGGCATACAATGAGCAGTTCTTC. Using reference TRBV11-2 and TRBJ2-1 for the parts outside the CDR3, the full variable domain is EAGVAQSPRYKIIEKRQSVAFWCNPISGHATLYWYQQILGQGPKLLIQFQNNGVVDDSQLPKDRFSAERLKGVDSTLKIQPAKLEDSAVYLCASSLFRGGEAYNEQFFGPGTRLTVL.

The rearrangement links TRBV6-1 to TRBJ1-4; D is possibly TRBD1 (5 bases). Germline loops: CDR1 MNHNS, CDR2 SASEGT. This CDR3 has 12 amino acids. Trimming removed 0 bases from V and 11 bases from J, with 7 bases in between. CDR3 sequence: CASSEAGVKLFF. CDR3 DNA: TGTGCCAGCAGTGAAGCAGGGGTGAAACTGTTTTTT.

At least ten counts were recorded for this clone. The chain has TRBV9 and TRBJ2-1; D gene ambiguous. This CDR3 contains 11 residues. Trimming pared 0 bases from V and 9 bases from J, leaving 4 bases between. Germline CDR1 SGDLS, CDR2 YYNGEE. CDR3 protein: CASSVDGEQFF. As DNA, the CDR3 is TGTGCCAGCAGCGTAGATGGTGAGCAGTTCTTC.

The chain employs TRBV4-3 and TRBJ1-6; no definite D call. Germline V gene data show CDR1 as LGHNA and CDR2 as YSLEER. This CDR3 is 17 amino acids long. V was shortened by 0 bases and J by 0 bases, with 9 bases between the two germline ends. The CDR3, as DNA: TGCGCCAGCAGCCAAGATTTTAGTAGCTCCTATAATTCACCCCTCCACTTT. Protein sequence: CASSQDFSSSYNSPLHF.

CDR3 protein: CSASLRTSGSTDTQYF. CDR3 in DNA: TGCAGTGCTAGTCTCCGGACTAGCGGGAGTACAGATACGCAGTATTTT. The chain carries TRBV20-1 and TRBJ2-3; 13 positions agree with TRBD2. Germline CDR1 reads DFQATT; CDR2 reads SNEGSKA (reference sequence). Unmatched junction bases numbered 6, after V lost 3 bases and J lost 3 bases. The CDR3 has 16 residues.

The chain links TRBV24-1 to TRBJ2-3; perhaps D is TRBD1 or TRBD2 (6 bases each). The CDR3 extends over 14 amino acids. Trimming took off 1 base at V and 7 bases at J, with 11 bases between the two ends. CDR1 KGHDR and CDR2 SFDVKD come from the germline V gene. In nucleotides, the CDR3 is TGTGCCACCAGTGATTTAGGAGGGGGAAATACGCAGTATTTT. Translated, it gives CATSDLGGGNTQYF.